This T cell receptor (beta chain) originates from a study of blood T cell repertoires in COVID-19. Study in general: Some COVID-19 samples were acute and others convalescent; all came from the United States, Italy and Spain. Sample material is recorded as cDNA or gDNA derived from T cells, B-cell-depleted T cells, or PBMCs.

Grouping used clinical history reported by participants in a survey and questionnaire. Two negative PCRs, clearance, or symptom resolution were required of recovered Cohort 3 donors. J was trimmed by 2 bases and V by 6 bases; bases with no gene match: 5. CDR1 is ENHRY, CDR2 SYGVKD, per germline. The CDR3 length is 15 residues. The repertoire was sequenced with immunoSEQ multiplex PCR; TCRdb's copy has only in-frame clones and lacks some. Of 200,000 to 300,000 clones in the sample, around nine tenths were seen once. The sample comprised PBMCs or T cells enriched from blood (not recorded which). The rearrangement uses TRBV10-3 and TRBJ2-5; TRBD2 matches 11 bases. The TCR sequence derives from a woman aged 25 to 45 who had recovered from COVID-19. The CDR3, as DNA: TGTGCCATCAGCGATACTAGCGGGGGACAAGAGACCCAGTACTTC. Translation gives CAISDTSGGQETQYF.